Below are 10 T cell receptor beta chains sequenced from a single sample in a study of Ad26.COV2.S vaccination and SARS-CoV-2 variants. Treatment meaning: 19 received Ad26.COV2.S at low or high dose, single or two shots; roughly five received placebo; per-sample allocation not given. Repertoires come from day 63 after the first vaccine or placebo injection. Data came from immunoSEQ multiplex PCR; TCRdb stores just in-frame clones and leaves some out. This sample has hundreds of thousands of clones, with about 88% found just once. Sequencing was performed on peripheral blood, taken in a trial of Ad26.COV2.S vaccine versus placebo. The receptors here all came from a person between 18 and 65 years old who received the Ad26.COV2.S COVID-19 vaccine or a placebo.

The J gene is TRBJ2-1, the V gene TRBV5-5; D is possibly TRBD2 (5 bases). Germline values: CDR1 SGHKS, CDR2 YYEKEE (reference sequence). The CDR3 totals 15 residues. V was trimmed by 3 bases and J by 1 base, leaving 11 bases between them. Here the CDR3 DNA reads TGTGCCAGCAGCTCGTTGGGAGTTTCCTACAATGAGCAGTTCTTC. It is translated as CASSSLGVSYNEQFF. Filled out from reference TRBV5-5 and TRBJ2-1, the complete variable domain reads DAGVTQSPTHLIKTRGQQVTLRCSPISGHKSVSWYQQVLGQGPQFIFQYYEKEERGRGNFPDRFSARQFPNYSSELNVNALLLGDSALYLCASSSLGVSYNEQFFGPGTRLTVL.

The rearrangement joins TRBV28 to TRBJ2-5, with 9 bases identical to TRBD2. This CDR3 contains 18 residues. Germline trimming cut 9 bases from V and 3 bases from J; bases unmatched to any gene: 20. Germline CDR1 is MDHEN and CDR2 is SYDVKM. The CDR3 region has the DNA TGTGCCAGACGTCTCGAAAAAAGACTAGCGGTTCTTGAAGAGACCCAGTACTTC. It codes for CARRLEKRLAVLEETQYF.

J is TRBJ2-3 and V is TRBV19, with 13 bases fitting TRBD2. After removal of 8 bases from V and 3 bases from J, the junction contained 5 bases not matched to a gene. This CDR3 comprises 15 residues. The germline V gene encodes CDR1 LNHDA and CDR2 SQIVND (reference sequence). Here the CDR3 DNA reads TGTGCCAGTCGAAGGACTAGCGGGAGTACAGATACGCAGTATTTT. Protein product: CASRRTSGSTDTQYF.

The CDR3: CASGREAGNTIYF. DNA for the CDR3: TGTGCCAGCGGAAGGGAGGCTGGAAACACCATATATTTT. J is TRBJ1-3 and V is TRBV7-9; no definite D call. This CDR3 has 13 residues. The germline V gene encodes CDR1 SEHNR and CDR2 FQNEAQ (reference sequence). V lost 8 bases, J lost 2 bases, and 10 bases lay in between.

V usage is TRBV6-4 and J usage is TRBJ1-2; 9 bases fit TRBD1. The V segment lost 5 bases and the J segment 5 bases; nucleotides outside the gene matches: 3. The CDR3 runs 13 residues. CDR1 is MRHNA and CDR2 is SNTAGT in the germline V gene. CDR3 region: CASSLDRGYGYTF. As DNA, the CDR3 is TGTGCCAGCAGTTTGGACAGGGGATATGGCTACACCTTC.

Only one count was recorded for this clone. The chain carries TRBV7-2 and TRBJ2-7; 8 bases line up with TRBD2. The J segment lost 6 bases and the V segment lost 4 bases, leaving 11 bases of the junction unmatched. Germline V CDR1 and CDR2: SGHTA, FQGNSA. The CDR3 totals 15 residues. The CDR3 region is CASSSAGTRDVEQYF. DNA of the CDR3: TGTGCCAGCAGCTCTGCAGGGACTAGAGATGTCGAGCAGTACTTC.

The rearrangement uses TRBV2 and TRBJ2-2; 8 bases are a match to TRBD2. The CDR3 covers 14 residues. V trimming: 8 bases; J trimming: 3 bases; junction bases outside the gene matches: 5. CDR1 is SNHLY, CDR2 FYNNEI, per germline. CDR3 amino acids: CASCPGRDTGELFF. The CDR3 region has the DNA TGTGCCAGCTGTCCCGGGAGGGACACCGGGGAGCTGTTTTTT.

The chain uses TRBV27 and TRBJ1-4; 9 nucleotides match TRBD1. V lost 5 bases, J lost 0 bases, and 4 bases stayed unmatched. This CDR3 region has 16 residues. Germline V CDR1 and CDR2: MNHEY, SMNVEV (reference sequence). For the CDR3, the DNA is TGTGCCAGCAGTGGACAGGGGCTTACAACTAATGAAAAACTGTTTTTT. Its translation: CASSGQGLTTNEKLFF.

The V call is TRBV24-1, the J call TRBJ2-7, with D possibly TRBD1 on 8 matching bases. The germline V gene encodes CDR1 KGHDR and CDR2 SFDVKD. Trimming cost V 3 bases and J 4 bases, with 15 bases left between them. The CDR3 is 15 amino acids. The CDR3 nucleotides read TGTGCCACCAGTGATCACTACAGGGGGGGTTACGAGCAGTACTTC. Amino acids: CATSDHYRGGYEQYF.

The chain combines TRBV7-3 with TRBJ2-5, with 9 bases lining up with TRBD1. Germline lookup yields CDR1 SGHTA and CDR2 FQGTGA. The CDR3 loop spans 16 amino acids. V lost 1 base, J lost 13 bases, and 16 bases stayed unmatched. CDR3 region: CASSLKVLGQGGTGYF. DNA for the CDR3: TGTGCCAGCAGCTTAAAGGTTCTGGGACAGGGCGGGACCGGGTACTTC.